This is a list of T cell receptor beta chains from one sample in a study of CD8+ T cells in alopecia areata. TCRdb's copy holds only in-frame clones and misses some; the assay was immunoSEQ multiplex PCR. The table lists about 110,000 clones, around 55% of them singletons. Specimen: CD8+ T cells sorted from blood. The receptors derive from a human donor in good health. The CDR3 runs from the conserved cysteine through the conserved F or W. The D gene is left open where the match is weak. Not all rows give a size; the values are once, few, many and, for expanded clones, a class.

D: TRBD1
V: TRBV29-1
size: -
J: TRBJ2-7
DNA: TGCAGCGTTGAAGTTGCGGGACAGGTCTCCTACGAGCAGTACTTC
CDR3: CSVEVAGQVSYEQYF

D: -
V: TRBV9
size: few
J: TRBJ2-1
DNA: TGTGCCAGCAGCTTCACCCAAGGGGGGTCCTACAATGAGCAGTTCTTC
CDR3: CASSFTQGGSYNEQFF

D: TRBD1
V: TRBV28
size: -
J: TRBJ2-7
DNA: TGTGCCAGCAGTTTTATGAGGGGGCCGTACGAGCAGTACTTC
CDR3: CASSFMRGPYEQYF

D: -
V: TRBV9
size: -
J: TRBJ2-7
DNA: TGTGCCAGCAGCGTAGAGGGGGAGAGAGGCTACGAGCAGTACTTC
CDR3: CASSVEGERGYEQYF

D: TRBD1
V: TRBV7-6
size: -
J: TRBJ1-2
DNA: TGTGCCAGCAGCTTAGGGGCCAGGGGGCTTTTCTATGGCTACACCTTC
CDR3: CASSLGARGLFYGYTF

D: TRBD1
V: TRBV5-1
size: -
J: TRBJ2-5
DNA: TGCGCCAGCAGCCCGCCGAGGACAGGGGCCCCAGGTGTAGAGACCCAGTACTTC
CDR3: CASSPPRTGAPGVETQYF

D: -
V: TRBV7-9
size: -
J: TRBJ2-3
DNA: TGTGCCAGCCGCCGCCCCTTCGGGGGCCCAGATACGCAGTATTTT
CDR3: CASRRPFGGPDTQYF

D: -
V: TRBV6-5
size: many
J: TRBJ2-7
DNA: TGTGCCAGCAGTCGGGACACCGACTACGAGCAGTACTTC
CDR3: CASSRDTDYEQYF

D: -
V: TRBV5-1
size: -
J: TRBJ1-1
DNA: TGCGCCCTCAGCCGTGGTCACACTGAAGCTTTCTTT
CDR3: CALSRGHTEAFF

D: -
V: TRBV6-5
size: -
J: TRBJ2-6
DNA: TGTGCCAGCAGTAAAGGACCCTCTGGGGCCAACGTCCTGACTTTC
CDR3: CASSKGPSGANVLTF

D: -
V: TRBV7-2
size: -
J: TRBJ2-7
DNA: TGTGCCAGCAGCCCCGACTTTGCCCCAGGCTACGAGCAGTACTTC
CDR3: CASSPDFAPGYEQYF

D: TRBD1
V: TRBV5-6
size: once
J: TRBJ2-7
DNA: TGTGCCAGCAGCCCCGGACAGGGGGAATACGAGCAGTACTTC
CDR3: CASSPGQGEYEQYF

D: -
V: TRBV7-2
size: -
J: TRBJ2-3
DNA: TGTGCCAGCAGCTTAGCCTCGACTAGGTCGGTGGACCTTCGTAGCACAGATACGCAGTATTTT
CDR3: CASSLASTRSVDLRSTDTQYF

D: -
V: TRBV9
size: once
J: TRBJ2-5
DNA: TGTGCCAGCAGCGTAGATGATGGGACCCAGTACTTC
CDR3: CASSVDDGTQYF

D: -
V: TRBV6-5
size: -
J: TRBJ2-7
DNA: TGTGCCAGCAGTTACTCCGCCAGCGGAACCTACGAGCAGTACTTC
CDR3: CASSYSASGTYEQYF

D: -
V: TRBV28
size: few
J: TRBJ1-3
DNA: TGTGCCAGCAGTTTAACCAGGGATGGAAACACCATATATTTT
CDR3: CASSLTRDGNTIYF

D: -
V: TRBV25-1
size: -
J: TRBJ1-4
DNA: TGTGCCAGCAGTGAAGAGGAAGGGACCGGTTTCGAAAAACTGTTTTTT
CDR3: CASSEEEGTGFEKLFF

D: -
V: TRBV7-2
size: few
J: TRBJ2-1
DNA: TGTGCCAGCAGCTTATGGGGGACCCCCTCCTACAATGAGCAGTTCTTC
CDR3: CASSLWGTPSYNEQFF

D: -
V: TRBV6-5
size: few
J: TRBJ2-1
DNA: TGTGCCAGCAGTTACGTGGGGCCCCCCAATGAGCAGTTCTTC
CDR3: CASSYVGPPNEQFF

D: TRBD1
V: TRBV2
size: -
J: TRBJ2-2
DNA: TGTGCCAGCAGTGAAAGTAGGAGGACAGGAGACACCGGGGAGCTGTTTTTT
CDR3: CASSESRRTGDTGELFF

D: -
V: TRBV29-1
size: -
J: TRBJ2-5
DNA: TGCAGCGTTGAAGGGGTGGGCCGGACGGAAGAGACCCAGTACTTC
CDR3: CSVEGVGRTEETQYF

D: -
V: TRBV6-5
size: few
J: TRBJ2-1
DNA: TGTGCCAGCAGCCCCGACCAGGAGGGGTACAATGAGCAGTTCTTC
CDR3: CASSPDQEGYNEQFF

D: -
V: TRBV10-3
size: few
J: TRBJ1-5
DNA: TGTGCCATCAGTGAGTCCCCAGGGAATAGCAATCAGCCCCAGCATTTT
CDR3: CAISESPGNSNQPQHF

D: -
V: TRBV18
size: -
J: TRBJ2-4
DNA: TGTGCCAGCTCACCCTCAGACTGGGGAAACATTCAGTACTTC
CDR3: CASSPSDWGNIQYF

D: -
V: TRBV19
size: -
J: TRBJ1-1
DNA: TGTGCCAGTAGTATAGGGACATCATGGAGCACTGAAGCTTTCTTT
CDR3: CASSIGTSWSTEAFF

D: -
V: TRBV2
size: -
J: TRBJ2-3
DNA: TGTGCCAGCAGTGAAGCCAGGGAGACAGATACGCAGTATTTT
CDR3: CASSEARETDTQYF

D: TRBD1
V: TRBV2
size: once
J: TRBJ2-7
DNA: TGTGCCAGCAGTGAACAGGGGGTGCCAGGGGTCACATTCTACGAGCAGTACTTC
CDR3: CASSEQGVPGVTFYEQYF

D: -
V: TRBV9
size: once
J: TRBJ2-5
DNA: TGTGCCAGCAGCAGGGCCCCGGGGCCAGAGACCCAGTACTTC
CDR3: CASSRAPGPETQYF

D: TRBD1
V: TRBV10-3
size: -
J: TRBJ2-7
DNA: TGTGCCATCAGTGAGGGGACAGGGTTGAGTTACGAGCAGTACTTC
CDR3: CAISEGTGLSYEQYF

D: -
V: TRBV4-3
size: -
J: TRBJ2-7
DNA: TGCGCCAGCAGCCAGGCAGAAAACTACGAGCAGTACTTC
CDR3: CASSQAENYEQYF

D: -
V: TRBV21-1
size: -
J: TRBJ1-2
DNA: TGTGCCAGCAGCAAAGAAGCGGGAGGTGGCTACACCTTC
CDR3: CASSKEAGGGYTF

D: -
V: TRBV11-2
size: -
J: TRBJ2-7
DNA: TGTGCCAGCAGCTTAGCGGCAGGGAACTACGAGCAGTACTTC
CDR3: CASSLAAGNYEQYF

D: TRBD2
V: TRBV7-2
size: few
J: TRBJ2-7
DNA: TGTGCCAGCAGCTTAGCTCAGACTAGCGGGGGCTACGAGCAGTACTTC
CDR3: CASSLAQTSGGYEQYF

D: -
V: TRBV30
size: -
J: TRBJ2-3
DNA: TGTGCCTGGAGTTTTGACTACGACGCAGATACGCAGTATTTT
CDR3: CAWSFDYDADTQYF

D: -
V: TRBV7-9
size: -
J: TRBJ2-7
DNA: TGTGCCAGCAGCTCGGGGACCTACGAGCAGTACTTC
CDR3: CASSSGTYEQYF

D: -
V: TRBV19
size: few
J: TRBJ2-1
DNA: TGTGCCAGTAGTATAATGGTGCGAGGTAATGAGCAGTTCTTC
CDR3: CASSIMVRGNEQFF

D: -
V: TRBV14
size: -
J: TRBJ1-2
DNA: TGTGCCAGCAGCCATGGGGACGGTATCTATGGCTACACCTTC
CDR3: CASSHGDGIYGYTF

D: -
V: TRBV13
size: -
J: TRBJ2-3
DNA: TGTGCCAGCAGCATCGGGACGGGGCGCGGTACGCAGTATTTT
CDR3: CASSIGTGRGTQYF

D: -
V: TRBV18
size: -
J: TRBJ2-7
DNA: TGTGCCAGCTCGGCCGGGACCGTCTACGAGCAGTACTTC
CDR3: CASSAGTVYEQYF

D: TRBD1
V: TRBV29-1
size: few
J: TRBJ2-1
DNA: TGCAGCGTTGAACCCTCCGGGACAGGGATATACAATGAGCAGTTCTTC
CDR3: CSVEPSGTGIYNEQFF

D: TRBD2
V: TRBV19
size: -
J: TRBJ2-7
DNA: TGTGCCAGTAGTCCCCCCGCCGCGGGGGCCTACGAGCAGTACTTC
CDR3: CASSPPAAGAYEQYF

D: -
V: TRBV5-1
size: few
J: TRBJ2-2
DNA: TGCGCCAGCAGCTTTTCTCGGGCGGAGCTGTTTTTT
CDR3: CASSFSRAELFF

D: -
V: TRBV29-1
size: -
J: TRBJ2-7
DNA: TGCAGCGTTACCCAATCCTACGAGCAGTACTTC
CDR3: CSVTQSYEQYF

D: -
V: TRBV7-6
size: -
J: TRBJ1-2
DNA: TGTGCCAGCAGCCCCGAGTTGCCGGGAGGATATGGCTACACCTTC
CDR3: CASSPELPGGYGYTF

D: -
V: TRBV13
size: -
J: TRBJ2-1
DNA: TGTGCCAGCAGCTTACCAAGCTCCTACAATGAGCAGTTCTTC
CDR3: CASSLPSSYNEQFF

D: -
V: TRBV19
size: few
J: TRBJ2-5
DNA: TGTGCCAGTAGTATCGGAAGAGAGAGGGAGACCCAGTACTTC
CDR3: CASSIGRERETQYF

D: TRBD1
V: TRBV29-1
size: -
J: TRBJ1-5
DNA: TGCAGCGTTGGGGGACAGTCGGATAGCAATCAGCCCCAGCATTTT
CDR3: CSVGGQSDSNQPQHF